This TCR beta chain was captured by sequencing in a study of blood T cell repertoires in COVID-19. Study-level background: There were acute and convalescent COVID-19 samples, and they came from the United States, Italy and Spain. The analysed material was cDNA or gDNA that came from T cells, B-cell-depleted T cells, or PBMCs.

Study processing details: Reference gene primer amplification yielded estimated nucleated cell counts. The protocol was immunoSEQ multiplex PCR, while the TCRdb copy is restricted to in-frame clones and leaves out a portion. From that table come the V and J calls and clone size; the DNA was used to work out D and trimming. Of around 40,000 clones detected, about 90% appear once; the ten largest clones hold roughly 13%. CDR1 and CDR2 (germline): SGDLS, YYNGEE. This CDR3 is built from 15 residues. V lost 3 bases to trimming and J lost 2 bases; unmatched junction nucleotides: 4. Sequenced input: peripheral blood. The receptor was isolated from a human donor in a cohort sampled during active COVID-19. The chain couples TRBV9 to TRBJ2-3; 9 bases align to TRBD1. The CDR3 nucleotides are TGTGCCAGCAGCGAAAGACAGGGGGTCACAGATACGCAGTATTTT. It yields the protein CASSERQGVTDTQYF. Drawing the rest from reference TRBV9 and TRBJ2-3, the complete variable domain is DSGVTQTPKHLITATGQRVTLRCSPRSGDLSVYWYQQSLDQGLQFLIQYYNGEERAKGNILERFSAQQFPDLHSELNLSSLELGDSALYFCASSERQGVTDTQYFGPGTRLTVL.